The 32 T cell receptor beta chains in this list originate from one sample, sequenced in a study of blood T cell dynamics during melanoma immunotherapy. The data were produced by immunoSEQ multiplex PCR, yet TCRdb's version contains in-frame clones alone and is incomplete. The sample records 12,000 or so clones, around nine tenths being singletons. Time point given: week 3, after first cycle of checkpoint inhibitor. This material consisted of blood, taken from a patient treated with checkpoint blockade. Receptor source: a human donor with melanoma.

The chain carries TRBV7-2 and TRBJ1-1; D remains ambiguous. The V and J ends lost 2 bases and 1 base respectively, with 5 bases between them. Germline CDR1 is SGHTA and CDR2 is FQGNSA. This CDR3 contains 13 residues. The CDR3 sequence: CASSLWGNTEAFF. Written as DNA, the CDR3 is TGTGCCAGCAGCTTATGGGGGAACACTGAAGCTTTCTTT.

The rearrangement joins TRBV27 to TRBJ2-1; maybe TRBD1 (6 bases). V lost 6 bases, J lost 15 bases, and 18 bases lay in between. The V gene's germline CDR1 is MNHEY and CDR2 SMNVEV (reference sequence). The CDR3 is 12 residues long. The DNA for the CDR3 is TGTGCCAGCAGCAAACTCGAGGGGGTTTCGTTCTTC. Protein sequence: CASSKLEGVSFF.

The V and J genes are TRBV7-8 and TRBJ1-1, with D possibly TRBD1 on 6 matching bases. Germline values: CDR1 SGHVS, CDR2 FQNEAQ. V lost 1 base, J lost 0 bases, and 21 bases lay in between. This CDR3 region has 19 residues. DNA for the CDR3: TGTGCCAGCAGCTTAGTAGCCAGTACGGACAGCGGTATGAACACTGAAGCTTTCTTT. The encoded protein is CASSLVASTDSGMNTEAFF.

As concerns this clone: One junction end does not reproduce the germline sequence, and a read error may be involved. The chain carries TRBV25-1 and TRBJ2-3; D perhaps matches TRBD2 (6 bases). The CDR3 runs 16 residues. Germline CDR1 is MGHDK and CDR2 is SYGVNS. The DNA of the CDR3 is TGTGCCAGCAATGAATATGGTCGGGGGACCCCCGATACGCAGTATTTT. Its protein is CASNEYGRGTPDTQYF.

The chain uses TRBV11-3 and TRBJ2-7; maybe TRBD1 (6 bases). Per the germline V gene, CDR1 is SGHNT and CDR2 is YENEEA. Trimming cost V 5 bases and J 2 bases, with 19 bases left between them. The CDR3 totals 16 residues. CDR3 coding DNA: TGTGCCAGCAGCCCCGGGAAGGGGGAGCCCCCCTACGAGCAGTACTTC. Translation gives CASSPGKGEPPYEQYF. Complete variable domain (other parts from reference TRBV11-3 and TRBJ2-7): EAGVVQSPRYKIIEKKQPVAFWCNPISGHNTLYWYLQNLGQGPELLIRYENEEAVDDSQLPKDRFSAERLKGVDSTLKIQPAELGDSAVYLCASSPGKGEPPYEQYFGPGTRLTVT.

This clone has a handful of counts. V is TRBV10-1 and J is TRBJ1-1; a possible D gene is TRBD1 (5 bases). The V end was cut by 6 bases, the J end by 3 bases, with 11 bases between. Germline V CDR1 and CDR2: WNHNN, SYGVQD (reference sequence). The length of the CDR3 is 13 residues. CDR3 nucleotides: TGCGCCAGCAGCCCAGACAGCTACACTGAAGCTTTCTTT. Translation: CASSPDSYTEAFF.

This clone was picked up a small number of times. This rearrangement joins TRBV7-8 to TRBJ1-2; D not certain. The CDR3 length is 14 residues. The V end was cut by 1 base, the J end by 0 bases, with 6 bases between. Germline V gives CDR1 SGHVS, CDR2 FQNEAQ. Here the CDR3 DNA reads TGTGCCAGCAGCTTAGAGGGTGCTAACTATGGCTACACCTTC. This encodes CASSLEGANYGYTF. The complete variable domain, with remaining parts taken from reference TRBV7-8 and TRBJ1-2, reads GAGVSQSPRYKVAKRGQDVALRCDPISGHVSLFWYQQALGQGPEFLTYFQNEAQLDKSGLPSDRFFAERPEGSVSTLKIQRTQQEDSAVYLCASSLEGANYGYTFGSGTRLTVV.

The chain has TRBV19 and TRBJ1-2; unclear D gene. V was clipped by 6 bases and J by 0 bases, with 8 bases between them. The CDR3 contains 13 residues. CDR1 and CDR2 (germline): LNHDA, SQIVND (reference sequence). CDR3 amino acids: CASSPQSNYGYTF. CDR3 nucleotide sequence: TGTGCCAGTAGCCCGCAATCTAACTATGGCTACACCTTC.

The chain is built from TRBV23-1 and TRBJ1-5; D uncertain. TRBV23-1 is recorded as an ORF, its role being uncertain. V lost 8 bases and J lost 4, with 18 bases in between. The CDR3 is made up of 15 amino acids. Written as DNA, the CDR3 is TGCGCCAGCTGCGGATTGGTTAATCGGAATCAGCCCCAGCATTTT. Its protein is CASCGLVNRNQPQHF.

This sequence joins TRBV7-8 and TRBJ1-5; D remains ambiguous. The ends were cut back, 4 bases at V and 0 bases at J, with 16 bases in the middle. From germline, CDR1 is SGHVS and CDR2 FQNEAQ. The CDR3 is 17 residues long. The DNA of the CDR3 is TGTGCCAGCAGCTACGACTTGTGGAGGCATAGCAATCAGCCCCAGCATTTT. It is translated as CASSYDLWRHSNQPQHF.

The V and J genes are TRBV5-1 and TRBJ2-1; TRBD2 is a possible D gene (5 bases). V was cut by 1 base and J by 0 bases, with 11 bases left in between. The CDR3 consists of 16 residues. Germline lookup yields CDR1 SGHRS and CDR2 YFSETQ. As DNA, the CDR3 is TGCGCCAGCAGCTTGCGAGGGCAGAGCTCCTACAATGAGCAGTTCTTC. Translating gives CASSLRGQSSYNEQFF.

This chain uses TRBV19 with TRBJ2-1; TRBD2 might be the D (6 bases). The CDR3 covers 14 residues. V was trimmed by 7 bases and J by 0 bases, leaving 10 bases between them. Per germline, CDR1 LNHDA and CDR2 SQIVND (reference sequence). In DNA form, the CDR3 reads TGTGCCAGTAAGGTCGGGAGCTCCTACAATGAGCAGTTCTTC. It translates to CASKVGSSYNEQFF.

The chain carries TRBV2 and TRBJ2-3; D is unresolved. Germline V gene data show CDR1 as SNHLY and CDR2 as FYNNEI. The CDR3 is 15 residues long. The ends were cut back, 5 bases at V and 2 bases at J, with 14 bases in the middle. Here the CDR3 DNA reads TGTGCCAGCAGTAGGCTACACCTTAACACAGATACGCAGTATTTT. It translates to CASSRLHLNTDTQYF.

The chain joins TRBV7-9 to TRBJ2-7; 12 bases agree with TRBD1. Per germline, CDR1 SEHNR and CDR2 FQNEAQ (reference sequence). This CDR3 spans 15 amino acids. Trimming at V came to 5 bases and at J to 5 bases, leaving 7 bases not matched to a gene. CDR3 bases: TGTGCCAGCAGCGCCCGGGACAGGGGGCACCACGAGCAGTACTTC. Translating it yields CASSARDRGHHEQYF.

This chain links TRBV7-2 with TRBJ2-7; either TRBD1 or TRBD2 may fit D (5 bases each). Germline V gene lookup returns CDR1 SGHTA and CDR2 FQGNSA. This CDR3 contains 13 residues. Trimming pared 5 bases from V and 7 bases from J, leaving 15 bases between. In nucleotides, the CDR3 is TGTGCCAGCAGCACCCGTCCCTGGGGGGAGCAGTACTTC. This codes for CASSTRPWGEQYF.

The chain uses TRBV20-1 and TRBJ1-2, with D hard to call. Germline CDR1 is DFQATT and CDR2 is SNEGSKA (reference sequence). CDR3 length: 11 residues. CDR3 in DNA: TGCGGCCTACGGTTGTACTATGGCTACACCTTC. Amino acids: CGLRLYYGYTF.

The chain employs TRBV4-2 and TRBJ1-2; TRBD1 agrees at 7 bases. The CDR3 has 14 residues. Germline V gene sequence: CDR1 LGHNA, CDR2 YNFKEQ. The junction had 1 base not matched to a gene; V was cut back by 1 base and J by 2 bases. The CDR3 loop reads CASSQGTGNYGYTF. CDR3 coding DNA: TGTGCCAGCAGCCAAGGGACAGGAAACTATGGCTACACCTTC.

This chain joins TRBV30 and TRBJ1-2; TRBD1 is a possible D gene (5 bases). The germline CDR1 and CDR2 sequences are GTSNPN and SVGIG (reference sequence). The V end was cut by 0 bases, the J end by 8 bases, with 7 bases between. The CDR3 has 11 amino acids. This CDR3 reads CAWSVRGGYTF. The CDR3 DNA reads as TGTGCCTGGAGTGTGCGGGGGGGCTACACCTTC.

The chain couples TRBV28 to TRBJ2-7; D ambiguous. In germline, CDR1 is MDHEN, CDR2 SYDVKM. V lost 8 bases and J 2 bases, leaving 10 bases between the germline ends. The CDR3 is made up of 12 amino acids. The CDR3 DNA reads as TGTGCCAGCTCAAAGATTCCCTACGAGCAGTACTTC. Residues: CASSKIPYEQYF. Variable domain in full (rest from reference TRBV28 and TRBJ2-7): DVKVTQSSRYLVKRTGEKVFLECVQDMDHENMFWYRQDPGLGLRLIYFSYDVKMKEKGDIPEGYSVSREKKERFSLILESASTNQTSMYLCASSKIPYEQYFGPGTRLTVT.

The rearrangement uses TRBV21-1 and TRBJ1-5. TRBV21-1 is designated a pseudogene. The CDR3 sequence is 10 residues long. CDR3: CARAGQPQHF. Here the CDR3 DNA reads TGTGCCAGGGCGGGGCAGCCCCAGCATTTT.

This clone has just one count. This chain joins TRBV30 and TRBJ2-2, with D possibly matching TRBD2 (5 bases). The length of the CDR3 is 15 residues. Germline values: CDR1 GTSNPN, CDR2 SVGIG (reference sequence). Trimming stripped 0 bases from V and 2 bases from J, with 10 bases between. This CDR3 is CAWSVSGSNTGELFF. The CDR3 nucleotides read TGTGCCTGGAGTGTATCGGGGAGTAACACCGGGGAGCTGTTTTTT.

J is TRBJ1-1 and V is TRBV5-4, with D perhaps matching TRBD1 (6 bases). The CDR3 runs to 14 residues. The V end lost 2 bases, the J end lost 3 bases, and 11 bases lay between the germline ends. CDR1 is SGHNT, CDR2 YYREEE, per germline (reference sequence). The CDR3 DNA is TGTGCCAGCAGCTTTGACGGGGGCGACACTGAAGCTTTCTTT. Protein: CASSFDGGDTEAFF.

The CDR3 region is CASRTNTGGSGELFF. CDR3 bases: TGTGCCAGCAGAACTAATACAGGGGGCTCCGGGGAGCTGTTTTTT. V and J are TRBV6-1 and TRBJ2-2, with TRBD1 matching over 9 bases. CDR1 is MNHNS, CDR2 SASEGT, per germline. V dropped 6 bases and J dropped 6; count of bases not matched to a gene: 8. The CDR3 totals 15 residues.

The chain's CDR3 is CASGVEQFF. The CDR3 bases are TGTGCCAGCGGGGTTGAGCAGTTCTTC. The chain has TRBV9 and TRBJ2-1; D unclear. CDR3 length: 9 residues. Germline assignment: CDR1 SGDLS and CDR2 YYNGEE. V was trimmed by 7 bases and J by 9 bases, leaving 5 bases between them.

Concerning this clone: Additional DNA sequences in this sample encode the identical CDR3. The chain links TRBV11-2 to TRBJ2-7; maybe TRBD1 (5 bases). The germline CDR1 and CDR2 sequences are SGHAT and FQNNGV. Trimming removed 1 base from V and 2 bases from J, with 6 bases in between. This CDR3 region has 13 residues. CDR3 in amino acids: CASSLVTAYEQYF. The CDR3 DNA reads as TGTGCCAGCAGCTTAGTGACAGCCTACGAGCAGTACTTC.

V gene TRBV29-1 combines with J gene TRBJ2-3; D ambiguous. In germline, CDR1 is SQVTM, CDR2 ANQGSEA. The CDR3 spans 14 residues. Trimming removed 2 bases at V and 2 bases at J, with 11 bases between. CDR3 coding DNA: TGCAGCGTTGAACAGGCGGCGGCCACAGATACGCAGTATTTT. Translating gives CSVEQAAATDTQYF.

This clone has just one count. This chain's CDR3 is CASSFQDRSTDTQYF. The CDR3, as DNA: TGTGCCAGCAGTTTCCAGGACAGAAGCACAGATACGCAGTATTTT. The chain joins TRBV27 to TRBJ2-3, with D possibly matching TRBD1 (6 bases). Between the trimmed V and J ends, which lost 3 bases and 0 bases, there was a span of 10 bases. The CDR3 totals 15 residues. Germline V gene lookup returns CDR1 MNHEY and CDR2 SMNVEV (reference sequence).

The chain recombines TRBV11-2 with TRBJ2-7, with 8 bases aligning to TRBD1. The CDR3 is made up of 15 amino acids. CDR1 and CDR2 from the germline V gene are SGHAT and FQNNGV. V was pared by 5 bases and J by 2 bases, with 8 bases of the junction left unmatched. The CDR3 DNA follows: TGTGCCAGCAGCCTCCTCCGGGACAGGACCTACGAGCAGTACTTC. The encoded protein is CASSLLRDRTYEQYF.

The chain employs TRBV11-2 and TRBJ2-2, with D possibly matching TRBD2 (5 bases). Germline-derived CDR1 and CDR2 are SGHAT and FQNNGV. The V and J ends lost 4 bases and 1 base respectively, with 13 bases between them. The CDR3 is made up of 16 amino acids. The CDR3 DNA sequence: TGTGCCAGCAGCTCCCTCGGTAGCGAGAACACCGGGGAGCTGTTTTTT. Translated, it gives CASSSLGSENTGELFF. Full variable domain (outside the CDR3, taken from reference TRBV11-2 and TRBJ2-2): EAGVAQSPRYKIIEKRQSVAFWCNPISGHATLYWYQQILGQGPKLLIQFQNNGVVDDSQLPKDRFSAERLKGVDSTLKIQPAKLEDSAVYLCASSSLGSENTGELFFGEGSRLTVL.

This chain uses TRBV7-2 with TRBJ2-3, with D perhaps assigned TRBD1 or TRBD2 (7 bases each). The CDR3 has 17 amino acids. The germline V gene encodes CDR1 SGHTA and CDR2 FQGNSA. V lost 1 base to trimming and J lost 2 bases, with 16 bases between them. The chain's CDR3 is CASSLVPGGGTTDTQYF. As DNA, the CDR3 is TGTGCCAGCAGCTTAGTTCCAGGGGGGGGGACCACAGATACGCAGTATTTT.

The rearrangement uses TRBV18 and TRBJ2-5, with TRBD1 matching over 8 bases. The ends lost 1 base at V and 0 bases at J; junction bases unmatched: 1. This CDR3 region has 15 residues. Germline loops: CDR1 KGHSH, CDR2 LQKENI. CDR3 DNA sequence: TGTGCCAGCTCACCACGACAGGGGAACCAAGAGACCCAGTACTTC. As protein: CASSPRQGNQETQYF.

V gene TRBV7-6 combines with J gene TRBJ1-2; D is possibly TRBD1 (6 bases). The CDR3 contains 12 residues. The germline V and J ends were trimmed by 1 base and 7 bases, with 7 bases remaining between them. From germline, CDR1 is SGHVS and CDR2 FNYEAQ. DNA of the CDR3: TGTGCCAGCAGCTTAGACAGGGTTGGCTACACCTTC. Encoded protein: CASSLDRVGYTF.